These 4 T cell receptor beta chains were sequenced from one sample in a study of T cells in localized non-small cell lung cancer. Libraries were prepared by immunoSEQ multiplex PCR; TCRdb keeps only in-frame clonotypes and omits some of them. The repertoire holds 30,000 to 40,000 clones, with roughly 90% as singletons. The source material was peripheral blood, sampled before any cancer treatment. The receptors come from a man between 40 and 69 years old with stage I lung adenocarcinoma.

The chain joins TRBV7-6 to TRBJ2-1; 8 bases are shared with TRBD2. CDR1 and CDR2 (germline): SGHVS, FNYEAQ. The V gene end was trimmed by 3 bases and the J gene end by 2 bases; junction bases not matched to a gene: 3. The CDR3 contains 15 residues. For the CDR3, the DNA is TGTGCCAGCAGCTTGTCGGGGGGGCCCTACAATGAGCAGTTCTTC. It encodes CASSLSGGPYNEQFF.

The chain combines TRBV5-6 with TRBJ1-3; D is uncertain. Germline V lookup: CDR1 SGHDT, CDR2 YYEEEE. Trimming pared 4 bases from V and 2 bases from J, leaving 13 bases between. The CDR3 is 15 residues long. The CDR3 spells CASSPLTGAGNTIYF. CDR3 nucleotides: TGTGCCAGCAGCCCCTTGACCGGCGCTGGAAACACCATATATTTT.

In nucleotides, the CDR3 is TGTGCCAGTAAAGGGAGGACAGGGTGGGGTTCTGGGGCCAACGTCCTGACTTTC. This translates into CASKGRTGWGSGANVLTF. The rearrangement links TRBV19 to TRBJ2-6; 8 nucleotides line up with TRBD1. Germline values: CDR1 LNHDA, CDR2 SQIVND (reference sequence). The V segment lost 7 bases and the J segment 1 base; nucleotides outside the gene matches: 12. The CDR3 length is 18 residues.

The chain recombines TRBV5-8 with TRBJ1-1; D remains ambiguous. Deletions cut 4 bases from V and 4 bases from J, with 8 bases between. The CDR3 is 12 residues long. Per the germline V gene, CDR1 is SGHTS and CDR2 is YDEGEE. The CDR3 is CASSQRATEAFF. DNA for the CDR3: TGTGCCAGCAGCCAGAGGGCCACTGAAGCTTTCTTT.